These 20 T cell receptor beta chains originate from one sample sequenced in a study of cytomegalovirus exposure and HLA in healthy donors. The assay was immunoSEQ multiplex PCR, and TCRdb's table has in-frame clones only and misses some. The sample gives 170,000 or so clones, 85% of which show up once; 16% is in the top ten. What was sequenced was PBMCs. These receptors originate from a young man in good health and CMV-seropositive.

In the case of this clone: The same CDR3 can be traced to other DNA sequences in this sample. The DNA for the CDR3 is TGCAGCGCAAGACAGGGTATGAACACTGAAGCTTTCTTT. This sequence encodes CSARQGMNTEAFF. This rearrangement joins TRBV29-1 to TRBJ1-1; 7 positions match TRBD1. V shed 7 bases, J shed 0 bases, and the junction held 5 bases outside the gene matches. In germline, CDR1 is SQVTM, CDR2 ANQGSEA. There are 13 residues in the CDR3.

The chain couples TRBV4-1 to TRBJ2-7; 15 nucleotides match TRBD2. The CDR3 is 20 residues long. Germline assignment: CDR1 MGHRA and CDR2 YSYEKL. J was trimmed by 2 bases and V by 1 base; bases with no gene match: 12. CDR3 coding DNA: TGCGCCAGCAGCCAAGGCCCCTGGACTAGCGGGGGGGCTAACCCCTACGAGCAGTACTTC. Translating gives CASSQGPWTSGGANPYEQYF.

The V gene is TRBV19, the J gene TRBJ1-5; D uncertain. Looked up from germline, CDR1 is LNHDA and CDR2 is SQIVND (reference sequence). Trimming took 1 base from V and 3 from J, leaving 13 bases between them. CDR3 length: 16 amino acids. The CDR3 region is CASSIGEYLFNQPQHF. For the CDR3, the DNA is TGTGCCAGTAGTATAGGAGAGTACCTGTTCAATCAGCCCCAGCATTTT.

The rearrangement joins TRBV18 to TRBJ1-5; D perhaps matches TRBD1 (5 bases). Germline V lookup: CDR1 KGHSH, CDR2 LQKENI. This CDR3 spans 18 amino acids. V lost 3 bases and J 0 bases, leaving 18 bases between the germline ends. CDR3 in amino acids: CASSPPNWTPDSNQPQHF. CDR3 bases: TGTGCCAGCTCACCGCCCAATTGGACACCCGATAGCAATCAGCCCCAGCATTTT.

V gene TRBV11-2 combines with J gene TRBJ2-1, with D perhaps matching TRBD2 (6 bases). The CDR3 length is 14 residues. Per the germline V gene, CDR1 is SGHAT and CDR2 is FQNNGV. The germline V and J ends were trimmed by 8 bases and 2 bases, with 13 bases remaining between them. CDR3 coding DNA: TGTGCCAGCGGCCTCGGGGGTCCCTACAATGAGCAGTTCTTC. Translating it yields CASGLGGPYNEQFF.

The chain joins TRBV7-8 to TRBJ2-2; D remains ambiguous. The germline V gene encodes CDR1 SGHVS and CDR2 FQNEAQ. The CDR3 extends over 15 amino acids. Between the trimmed V and J ends, which lost 5 bases and 5 bases, there was a span of 15 bases. In DNA form, the CDR3 reads TGTGCCAGCAGCCCGCCTCGGTTCGGGACCGGGGAGCTGTTTTTT. Protein product: CASSPPRFGTGELFF. The complete variable domain, with remaining parts taken from reference TRBV7-8 and TRBJ2-2, reads GAGVSQSPRYKVAKRGQDVALRCDPISGHVSLFWYQQALGQGPEFLTYFQNEAQLDKSGLPSDRFFAERPEGSVSTLKIQRTQQEDSAVYLCASSPPRFGTGELFFGEGSRLTVL.

The J gene is TRBJ1-4, the V gene TRBV29-1; the D gene is possibly TRBD1 (5 bases). V was pared by 5 bases and J by 8 bases, with 18 bases between. CDR3 length: 14 amino acids. The germline V gene encodes CDR1 SQVTM and CDR2 ANQGSEA. CDR3 amino acids: CSVYDSGISEKLFF. DNA of the CDR3: TGCAGCGTTTATGACTCAGGGATAAGCGAAAAACTGTTTTTT.

The gene calls are TRBV9 and TRBJ1-2, with 7 bases lining up with TRBD1. Germline values: CDR1 SGDLS, CDR2 YYNGEE. The CDR3 spans 14 residues. J was trimmed by 10 bases and V by 4 bases; bases with no gene match: 13. The CDR3 DNA is TGTGCCAGCAGCTTGATGACAGGGACCCCCGACTACACCTTC. As protein: CASSLMTGTPDYTF.

In this sample, this clone turned up once. This sequence joins TRBV11-2 and TRBJ2-1; 9 bases match TRBD2. The CDR3 runs to 15 residues. Germline CDR1 and CDR2: SGHAT and FQNNGV. The V and J ends lost 1 base and 6 bases, in that order; junction bases with no gene match: 4. The CDR3 DNA sequence: TGTGCCAGCAGCTTAGGCGGGAGGGCCTCCAATGAGCAGTTCTTC. As protein: CASSLGGRASNEQFF. The whole variable domain, filled in from reference TRBV11-2 and TRBJ2-1, reads EAGVAQSPRYKIIEKRQSVAFWCNPISGHATLYWYQQILGQGPKLLIQFQNNGVVDDSQLPKDRFSAERLKGVDSTLKIQPAKLEDSAVYLCASSLGGRASNEQFFGPGTRLTVL.

The chain employs TRBV28 and TRBJ2-3; D may be TRBD1 (6 bases). Trimming cost V 6 bases and J 5 bases, with 15 bases left between them. This CDR3 is built from 14 residues. Germline assignment: CDR1 MDHEN and CDR2 SYDVKM. CDR3 loop: CASSYRVVGDTQYF. The DNA of the CDR3 is TGTGCCAGCAGCTACAGGGTTGTGGGAGATACGCAGTATTTT.

This clone has only one observation. The gene calls are TRBV7-2 and TRBJ1-1, with unresolved D. The CDR3 totals 15 residues. Germline V CDR1 and CDR2: SGHTA, FQGNSA. Trimming took off 4 bases at V and 1 base at J, with 13 bases between the two ends. DNA for the CDR3: TGTGCCAGCAGCTCCCAGCTAGGAAGGAACACTGAAGCTTTCTTT. It encodes CASSSQLGRNTEAFF.

This chain joins TRBV7-3 and TRBJ2-3, with 7 positions matching TRBD2. The CDR3 runs 14 residues. With 4 bases clipped from V and 6 bases from J, the junction kept 7 bases outside the gene matches. In germline, CDR1 is SGHTA, CDR2 FQGTGA. The CDR3 DNA follows: TGTGCCAGCAGCTCCGGGACTATACAGGATACGCAGTATTTT. It encodes CASSSGTIQDTQYF. The complete variable domain, with remaining parts taken from reference TRBV7-3 and TRBJ2-3, reads GAGVSQTPSNKVTEKGKYVELRCDPISGHTALYWYRQSLGQGPEFLIYFQGTGAADDSGLPNDRFFAVRPEGSVSTLKIQRTERGDSAVYLCASSSGTIQDTQYFGPGTRLTVL.

The chain carries TRBV18 and TRBJ2-7; TRBD2 matches 11 bases. The CDR3 is made up of 15 amino acids. The ends lost 3 bases at V and 5 bases at J; junction bases unmatched: 6. Germline CDR1 KGHSH, CDR2 LQKENI. The CDR3 sequence is CASSPASGRLHEQYF. For the CDR3, the DNA is TGTGCCAGCTCACCCGCTAGCGGGAGGCTTCACGAGCAGTACTTC.

This chain joins TRBV5-1 and TRBJ2-2, with D hard to call. This CDR3 has 17 amino acids. Germline CDR1 reads SGHRS; CDR2 reads YFSETQ. With 0 bases removed from V and 0 bases from J, the gap between germline ends came to 12 bases. The CDR3 DNA reads TGCGCCAGCAGCTTGGCTACAGTGAACGCGAACACCGGGGAGCTGTTTTTT. Translating gives CASSLATVNANTGELFF.

The chain has TRBV10-3 and TRBJ2-2; perhaps TRBD2 as D (6 bases). Germline V CDR1 and CDR2: ENHRY, SYGVKD. V shed 3 bases and J shed 5 bases, with 10 bases lying between them. This CDR3 region has 14 residues. Written as DNA, the CDR3 is TGTGCCATCAGTGATGGCCTAGCGACCGGGGAGCTGTTTTTT. Its protein is CAISDGLATGELFF.

The V gene is TRBV7-2, the J gene TRBJ1-5; TRBD1 matches at 9 bases. The CDR3 totals 17 residues. The V gene's germline CDR1 is SGHTA and CDR2 FQGNSA. V trimming: 5 bases; J trimming: 0 bases; junction bases outside the gene matches: 8. As DNA, the CDR3 is TGTGCCAGCAGCCCCCGGACAGGGGCTTTTAGCAATCAGCCCCAGCATTTT. As protein: CASSPRTGAFSNQPQHF.

DNA of the CDR3: TGTGCCAGTGTGCAGGGCCGCACAGATACGCAGTATTTT. Protein product: CASVQGRTDTQYF. This chain connects TRBV11-2 to TRBJ2-3; tentative D call: TRBD1 (5 bases). V was shortened by 9 bases and J by 1 base, with 11 bases between the two germline ends. This CDR3 has 13 amino acids. Per germline, CDR1 SGHAT and CDR2 FQNNGV.

This chain uses TRBV4-2 with TRBJ1-2, with 10 bases aligning to TRBD1. Per the germline V gene, CDR1 is LGHNA and CDR2 is YNFKEQ. The CDR3 has 16 amino acids. V gave up 0 bases and J gave up 2 bases; unmatched junction bases: 3. The CDR3 DNA follows: TGTGCCAGCAGCCAAGAGGGGACAGGGGTAAACTATGGCTACACCTTC. Amino acids: CASSQEGTGVNYGYTF.

The chain links TRBV11-3 to TRBJ2-7; D possibly corresponds to TRBD2 (5 bases). With 1 base removed from V and 2 bases from J, the gap between germline ends came to 9 bases. The germline V gene has CDR1 SGHNT and CDR2 YENEEA. This CDR3 spans 14 amino acids. The CDR3 loop reads CASSLVRGPYEQYF. CDR3 DNA: TGTGCCAGCAGCTTAGTACGGGGTCCCTACGAGCAGTACTTC.

The chain couples TRBV10-3 to TRBJ1-1, with D possibly matching TRBD1 (5 bases). The CDR3 covers 14 residues. V was cut by 5 bases and J by 1 base, with 11 bases left in between. Germline V gives CDR1 ENHRY, CDR2 SYGVKD. The CDR3 DNA reads as TGTGCCATCAGTTTAGGGCAGGGGAACACTGAAGCTTTCTTT. Protein: CAISLGQGNTEAFF.